This entry lists 23 T cell receptor beta chains sequenced from one sample in a study of T cell responses to AZD1222 COVID-19 vaccine. Measured with immunoSEQ multiplex PCR; TCRdb has only the in-frame clones, and not every one. Of 85,000 to 110,000 clones listed, 91% are singletons. This specimen consisted of peripheral blood, obtained on day 0 of AZD1222 vaccination. The receptors derive from an adult in good health.

The gene calls are TRBV11-2 and TRBJ1-4; D gene unclear. CDR1 and CDR2 (germline): SGHAT, FQNNGV. The CDR3 spans 13 residues. V was shortened by 3 bases and J by 4 bases, with 6 bases between the two germline ends. Here the CDR3 DNA reads TGTGCCAGCAGCTTTTTGGATAATGAAAAACTGTTTTTT. The encoded protein is CASSFLDNEKLFF.

The chain uses TRBV27 and TRBJ2-3; D possibly corresponds to TRBD1 (6 bases). This CDR3 has 13 amino acids. Germline CDR1 MNHEY, CDR2 SMNVEV (reference sequence). The V end lost 7 bases, the J end lost 3 bases, and 11 bases lay between the germline ends. The CDR3 DNA sequence: TGTGCCAGCAAAAAGGGGGATACAGATACGCAGTATTTT. Translating gives CASKKGDTDTQYF.

This clone was counted a few times. This chain links TRBV7-9 with TRBJ2-1, with TRBD2 identical over 10 bases. With V trimmed by 5 bases and J by 9 bases, 10 bases remained unmatched. The CDR3 has 15 residues. In germline, CDR1 is SEHNR, CDR2 FQNEAQ (reference sequence). The CDR3: CASSAPGTSVSEQFF. The CDR3 nucleotides read TGTGCCAGCAGCGCCCCCGGGACTAGCGTCAGTGAGCAGTTCTTC.

The chain is built from TRBV4-2 and TRBJ2-7, with TRBD1 as a possible D gene (5 bases). The CDR3 sequence is 16 residues long. V was shortened by 0 bases and J by 2 bases, with 14 bases between the two germline ends. From germline, CDR1 is LGHNA and CDR2 YNFKEQ. DNA of the CDR3: TGTGCCAGCAGCCAAGAGCGGACACGGATTCCCTACGAGCAGTACTTC. This encodes CASSQERTRIPYEQYF.

This sequence joins TRBV5-1 and TRBJ2-1; 9 bases are a match to TRBD1. Germline values: CDR1 SGHRS, CDR2 YFSETQ. CDR3 length equals 15 residues. The ends lost 2 bases at V and 9 bases at J; junction bases unmatched: 9. This chain's CDR3 is CASSLRQGELGEQFF. CDR3 nucleotide sequence: TGCGCCAGCAGCTTACGACAGGGGGAATTGGGTGAGCAGTTCTTC.

The V call is TRBV18, the J call TRBJ2-7; D might be TRBD1 (5 bases). The CDR3 loop spans 13 amino acids. V was pared by 6 bases and J by 0 bases, with 9 bases between. Germline V lookup: CDR1 KGHSH, CDR2 LQKENI. The CDR3: CASSTDNSYEQYF. DNA of the CDR3: TGTGCCAGCTCCACGGACAACTCCTACGAGCAGTACTTC.

V gene TRBV19 combines with J gene TRBJ1-5, with D possibly being TRBD1 (5 bases). The CDR3 length is 16 residues. Germline CDR1 reads LNHDA; CDR2 reads SQIVND (reference sequence). The V end was cut by 6 bases, the J end by 4 bases, with 19 bases between. The DNA for the CDR3 is TGTGCCAGTAGGGGCCCTAATTCAGGGCTTAATCAGCCCCAGCATTTT. Its protein is CASRGPNSGLNQPQHF.

V usage is TRBV5-6 and J usage is TRBJ2-3, with 8 bases aligning to TRBD1. The CDR3 is 14 residues long. The ends lost 3 bases at V and 5 bases at J; junction bases unmatched: 5. In germline, CDR1 is SGHDT, CDR2 YYEEEE. CDR3 sequence reads: CASSSWTGKDTQYF. CDR3 sequence (DNA): TGTGCCAGCAGCTCCTGGACAGGGAAAGATACGCAGTATTTT.

The rearrangement uses TRBV18 and TRBJ2-3, with D uncertain. Germline V gene data show CDR1 as KGHSH and CDR2 as LQKENI. This CDR3 has 16 amino acids. V shed 3 bases and J shed 0 bases, with 13 bases lying between them. This CDR3 is CASSPVGGSSTDTQYF. CDR3 bases: TGTGCCAGCTCACCGGTTGGCGGTTCTAGCACAGATACGCAGTATTTT.

CDR3 coding DNA: TGCGCCAGCACCCAAGAGTACTCAGGGGCCTATAATGAAAAACTGTTTTTT. It yields the protein CASTQEYSGAYNEKLFF. This sequence joins TRBV23-1 and TRBJ1-4; tentative D call: TRBD1 (6 bases). TRBV23-1 is noted as an ORF with a role that remains uncertain. There are 17 residues in the CDR3. The V end lost 7 bases, the J end lost 4 bases, and 22 bases lay between the germline ends.

This chain uses TRBV15 with TRBJ1-4; tentatively, D is TRBD1 (6 bases). CDR3 length equals 16 residues. Germline V gene data show CDR1 as LNHNV and CDR2 as YYDKDF (reference sequence). V lost 3 bases to trimming and J lost 8 bases, with 19 bases between them. Written as DNA, the CDR3 is TGTGCCACCAGCAGCCCGGGTTGGGGGCCAGAGGAAAAACTGTTTTTT. Its translation: CATSSPGWGPEEKLFF. Using reference TRBV15 and TRBJ1-4 for the parts outside the CDR3, the full variable domain is DAMVIQNPRYQVTQFGKPVTLSCSQTLNHNVMYWYQQKSSQAPKLLFHYYDKDFNNEADTPDNFQSRRPNTSFCFLDIRSPGLGDTAMYLCATSSPGWGPEEKLFFGSGTQLSVL.

J is TRBJ2-7 and V is TRBV2; D unresolved. CDR1 is SNHLY, CDR2 FYNNEI, per germline. Trimming removed 4 bases at V and 5 bases at J, with 12 bases between. The CDR3 covers 13 residues. CDR3 residues: CASSAWTSNEQYF. The CDR3 DNA reads TGTGCCAGCAGTGCCTGGACGTCCAACGAGCAGTACTTC. Full variable domain (rest looked up from reference TRBV2 and TRBJ2-7): EPEVTQTPSHQVTQMGQEVILRCVPISNHLYFYWYRQILGQKVEFLVSFYNNEISEKSEIFDDQFSVERPDGSNFTLKIRSTKLEDSAMYFCASSAWTSNEQYFGPGTRLTVT.

V and J are TRBV6-5 and TRBJ2-7; D possibly corresponds to TRBD1 (6 bases). CDR3 length: 15 amino acids. Trimming removed 6 bases at V and 5 bases at J, with 20 bases between. Germline values: CDR1 MNHEY, CDR2 SVGAGI. CDR3 sequence reads: CASREITGSGHEQYF. The CDR3 DNA reads as TGTGCCAGCAGGGAGATAACAGGGAGCGGCCACGAGCAGTACTTC.

Written as DNA, the CDR3 is TGTGCCAGCAGTCGATATAGCAATCAGCCCCAGCATTTT. It codes for CASSRYSNQPQHF. The chain couples TRBV6-4 to TRBJ1-5; D uncertain. Trimming shortened V by 5 bases and J by 0 bases, and 5 bases separated the two germline ends. CDR3 size: 13 residues. Germline V CDR1 and CDR2: MRHNA, SNTAGT.

The rearrangement uses TRBV5-4 and TRBJ1-1; the match to TRBD1 covers 8 bases. The CDR3 contains 17 residues. CDR1 and CDR2 (germline): SGHNT, YYREEE (reference sequence). Trimming cost V 3 bases and J 5 bases; bases outside gene matches: 15. Here the CDR3 DNA reads TGTGCCAGCAGCTCCCTACTTTATACCGACAGGGGTACTGAAGCTTTCTTT. This gives the protein CASSSLLYTDRGTEAFF.

This chain joins TRBV11-2 and TRBJ2-1; 9 bases are a match to TRBD2. V dropped 3 bases and J dropped 8; count of bases not matched to a gene: 20. Germline V gene lookup returns CDR1 SGHAT and CDR2 FQNNGV. This CDR3 is 19 amino acids long. The CDR3 DNA is TGTGCCAGCAGCTTGTTGCAGGGGCTCCTAGCGGGGCGAGGGGATGAGCAGTTCTTC. This gives the protein CASSLLQGLLAGRGDEQFF.

The J gene is TRBJ2-3, the V gene TRBV18; D tentatively fits TRBD1 or TRBD2 (5 bases each). The germline V and J ends were trimmed by 1 base and 5 bases, with 13 bases remaining between them. Germline values: CDR1 KGHSH, CDR2 LQKENI. This CDR3 is 15 amino acids long. The CDR3 spells CASSPRRGELDTQYF. DNA of the CDR3: TGTGCCAGCTCACCACGAAGGGGAGAGTTAGATACGCAGTATTTT.

CDR3 sequence reads: CASSFLIGRWETQYF. The CDR3 DNA is TGTGCCAGCAGTTTCCTTATCGGGAGATGGGAGACCCAGTACTTC. This chain links TRBV6-2 or TRBV6-3 with TRBJ2-5; D is possibly TRBD2 (6 bases). Germline V gives CDR1 MNHEY, CDR2 SVGEGT. This CDR3 region has 15 residues. V lost 4 bases and J lost 5, with 17 bases in between.

This sequence joins TRBV29-1 and TRBJ1-2; TRBD1 matches at 10 bases. The CDR3 runs to 16 residues. The V segment lost 6 bases and the J segment 2 bases; nucleotides outside the gene matches: 12. Per the germline V gene, CDR1 is SQVTM and CDR2 is ANQGSEA. The CDR3 DNA is TGCAGCGTAATGACAGGGGGCGGCGGTACAAACTATGGCTACACCTTC. Translation gives CSVMTGGGGTNYGYTF.

This rearrangement joins TRBV9 to TRBJ2-7; the D gene could be TRBD1 or TRBD2 (5 bases each). V lost 3 bases to trimming and J lost 2 bases, with 12 bases between them. CDR1 is SGDLS, CDR2 YYNGEE, per germline. The CDR3 has 14 residues. The CDR3 DNA reads as TGTGCCAGCAGCGCCGGGACGGGGACCTACGAGCAGTACTTC. Translated: CASSAGTGTYEQYF. Using reference TRBV9 and TRBJ2-7 for the parts outside the CDR3, the full variable domain is DSGVTQTPKHLITATGQRVTLRCSPRSGDLSVYWYQQSLDQGLQFLIQYYNGEERAKGNILERFSAQQFPDLHSELNLSSLELGDSALYFCASSAGTGTYEQYFGPGTRLTVT.

The rearrangement uses TRBV7-2 and TRBJ2-7, with 10 nucleotides matching TRBD2. The junction had 6 bases not matched to a gene; V was cut back by 1 base and J by 3 bases. Germline lookup yields CDR1 SGHTA and CDR2 FQGNSA. The CDR3 has 16 amino acids. The CDR3 DNA reads as TGTGCCAGCAGCTTAGGATCAGCGGGAGGGGGCTACGAGCAGTACTTC. It encodes CASSLGSAGGGYEQYF.

About this clone: In the same sample, other DNA sequences code for this CDR3. The chain carries TRBV5-1 and TRBJ2-2; no clear D gene. CDR1 is SGHRS, CDR2 YFSETQ, per germline. Trimming shortened V by 0 bases and J by 2 bases, and 8 bases separated the two germline ends. The CDR3 sequence is 15 residues long. CDR3 in DNA: TGCGCCAGCAGCTTGGGCCAGTCTAACACCGGGGAGCTGTTTTTT. Protein: CASSLGQSNTGELFF.

The V gene is TRBV5-1, the J gene TRBJ1-2, with D hard to call. CDR1 is SGHRS and CDR2 is YFSETQ in the germline V gene. This CDR3 is 13 amino acids long. V was clipped by 5 bases and J by 6 bases, with 14 bases between them. The CDR3: CASRGDTRNGYTF. The DNA of the CDR3 is TGCGCCAGCAGAGGCGACACGAGGAATGGCTACACCTTC.